This T cell receptor beta chain was recorded in a study of blood T cell repertoires in COVID-19 (dated by TCRdb to about 2020). For context, the study as a whole: Collaborator samples came from the United States, Italy and Spain and covered acute and convalescent phases of COVID-19. The material from the prospective study consisted of cDNA or gDNA derived from T cells, B-cell-depleted T cells, or PBMCs. The dataset comprised deeply sampled blood TCRbeta repertoires from subjects exposed to, actively infected with, or recovered from COVID-19. The repertoires were released in a freely available public database intended as a resource for research on the immune response to SARS-CoV-2. The samples were drawn from two sources: the first 160 participants of the ongoing ImmuneRACE study, and some 1,300 subjects contributed by 6 global collaborators. The sample metadata nearly always contained a de-identified subject ID, COVID-19 status, age in years and sex. Where HLA class I and class II types were available, the types were taken from metadata supplied by the sample provider, not from assay-based typing.

The immunoSEQ Assay, a bias-controlled multiplex PCR, was used to amplify TCRbeta CDR3 regions from genomic DNA. As for the original processing: The number of nucleated cells in each sample was estimated by amplification of reference gene primers within the assay. Sequence reads were collapsed and filtered to measure the absolute abundance of every unique TCRbeta CDR3 rearrangement. For each sample, productive Simpson clonality was calculated as the square root of Simpson's diversity index over productive rearrangements. Imported from immuneACCESS, the table was reduced by TCRdb to in-frame sequences with V and J called. These copies leave out some clones; in studies compared against another copy, an unresolved V gene accounts for under half, and the cause of the remainder is not known. From that table come the V and J calls and clone size; the DNA was used to work out D and trimming. The sample profile shows 150,000 to 200,000 clones; more than 70% of them were found once. The leading ten clones occupy 2.8% of the sample.

As for this clone: Which antigen it targets is not known. No base-level quality is on record; no much larger clone is a single base apart.

Collaborating institutions collected whole blood in K2EDTA tubes following their own protocols. For TCRbeta analysis, collaborators shipped samples in one of three forms: frozen whole blood, isolated PBMCs, or DNA extracted from either of those sample types. Here is what the overall study found, with its caveats: Clinical and demographic metadata were provided uncurated, with the amount varying by source and participant.

The germline V gene encodes CDR1 LGHNA and CDR2 YSLEER. V is cut back by 1 base and J by 1 base, with 6 bases in the junction unmatched. The CDR3 goes from the cysteine to the phenylalanine over 16 residues. Here the CDR3 DNA is all that survives: 48 bases in frame from base 1. The clonotype comes from a woman of 80 years or more with active or convalescent COVID-19. The chain is made from TRBV4-3 and TRBJ2-5; 7 central nucleotides agree with TRBD2. Sequenced material: peripheral blood. Read as DNA, the sequence is TGCGCCAGCAGCCAAGGGGCGGGGGTTGCCCAAGAGACCCAGTACTTC. It specifies CASSQGAGVAQETQYF.